One sample yielded the 6 T cell receptor beta chains listed below, sequenced in a study of response to subunit inactivated influenza vaccine. Each CDR3 protein is one row after TCRdb ran MiXCR on the RT-PCR reads. The table has 160,000 or so distinct CDR3 sequences, 9.5% to 13% seen once. The specimen comprised non-naive T cells sorted from PBMCs, sampled more than 35 days after vaccination. The receptors were sampled from a man aged 50 to 59 who received an inactivated influenza vaccine.

As regards this clonotype: It may be a read error: a sequence one base away is much more abundant. The chain links TRBV28 to TRBJ2-3; no firm D call. The CDR3 runs to 11 residues. In germline, CDR1 is MDHEN, CDR2 SYDVKM. The CDR3 coding sequence is TGTGCCATCAGTCCAACAGATACGCAGTATTTT. This sequence encodes CAISPTDTQYF.

V is TRBV2 and J is TRBJ1-1; D remains ambiguous. This CDR3 comprises 13 residues. Germline CDR1 is SNHLY and CDR2 is FYNNEI. The ends were cut back, 9 bases at V and 4 bases at J, with 15 bases in the middle. DNA for the CDR3: TGTGCCAGTAAATATCAGGAGAGCACTGAAGCTTTCTTT. Amino acid sequence: CASKYQESTEAFF.

This clonotype was seen a few times. The chain combines TRBV20-1 with TRBJ1-1; possibly TRBD1 for D (6 bases). The CDR3 has 12 residues. V was trimmed by 6 bases and J by 5 bases, leaving 13 bases between them. Germline V gene data show CDR1 as DFQATT and CDR2 as SNEGSKA (reference sequence). This chain's CDR3 is CSARGGGTEAFF. In DNA form, the CDR3 reads TGCAGTGCGAGGGGGGGAGGGACTGAAGCTTTCTTT.

The CDR3 region has the DNA TGCGCCAGCAGCCACCAGATGGAGACCCAGTACTTC. Translation gives CASSHQMETQYF. V and J are TRBV5-1 and TRBJ2-5, with D hard to call. Germline V gene sequence: CDR1 SGHRS, CDR2 YFSETQ. V gave up 4 bases and J gave up 5 bases, with 9 bases separating them. CDR3 length: 12 residues.

This clonotype was seen once. The rearrangement uses TRBV12-3 or TRBV12-4 and TRBJ2-7; 14 bases are a match to TRBD2. The V segment lost 10 bases and the J segment 2 bases; nucleotides outside the gene matches: 7. The CDR3 contains 15 residues. As DNA, the CDR3 is TGTGCCACCAGACCGACTAGCGGGGGGGCCTACGAGCAGTACTTC. Its protein product is CATRPTSGGAYEQYF.

As regards this clonotype: The junction and the germline gene differ at one end; a read error may be behind it. The rearrangement joins TRBV2 to TRBJ2-1; D gene uncertain. Germline lookup yields CDR1 SNHLY and CDR2 FYNNEI. The CDR3 has 11 amino acids. The CDR3 DNA reads as TGTGCCAGCAGCCCCGGCAATGAGCAGTCCTTC. Its translation is CASSPGNEQSF.